This TCR beta chain was obtained from a study of shared clonotypes between healthy human individuals. In the study overall: Three CD4 naive, three CD4 memory, two CD8 naive and one CD8 memory plate were used per donor. Overall study results and limits: Generally, naive subsets came out with larger estimated richness than memory subsets.

Deep-level settings were used for running the assay. Assay used: immunoSEQ multiplex PCR; TCRdb lists only in-frame clones, some missing. In the table there are about 2 million clones, roughly 95% of which are singletons. As concerns this clone: As yet, its antigen is unknown.

Selected positively for CCR7 and CD45RO-negative, naive CD8 cells excluded terminally differentiated effector memory CD45RA+ cells. The V and J ends lost 2 bases and 6 bases respectively, with 5 bases between them. The CDR3 loop spans 12 amino acids. Germline lookup yields CDR1 MNHNY and CDR2 SVGAGI (reference sequence). The sequenced sample was naive CD8+ T cells sorted from blood. The sequence was collected from a man aged 18-30 years in good health. J is TRBJ2-1 and V is TRBV6-6; D ambiguous. For the CDR3, the DNA is TGTGCCAGCAGTTACGACGTCAATGAGCAGTTCTTC. It encodes CASSYDVNEQFF.